The source of this T cell receptor (beta chain) is a study of CD8 T cells in ankylosing spondylitis. Study-level results: Clones linked to disease, bearing a CD8+ phenotype, were relatively rare in peripheral blood. Characteristic of ankylosing spondylitis blood, it appeared, was a TCR beta motif comprising several highly homologous variants.

CDR3 length equals 15 residues. The ends lost 0 bases at V and 3 bases at J; junction bases unmatched: 6. CDR1 and CDR2 (germline): SGHRS, YFSETQ. In its sample, this clonotype was seen many times. Its target is unknown. Quantitative 5'-RACE was performed with molecular barcodes, and it yielded the TCR beta libraries. TCRdb passed the 5' RACE reads through MiXCR, listing each CDR3 protein once. The sample holds about 300,000 distinct CDR3 sequences, around a tenth seen once. The TCR was taken from a female donor with ankylosing spondylitis or in good health (not recorded which). The chain carries TRBV5-1 and TRBJ2-7, with 7 bases that match TRBD1. Sequenced input: blood, either unsorted or a sorted T cell fraction (not recorded which). This CDR3 is CASSLGGTAYYEQYF. The CDR3 nucleotides read TGCGCCAGCAGCTTGGGTGGGACAGCATACTACGAGCAGTACTTC.